This entry features one TCR beta chain sequence. Antigen: not known. This record belongs to a study of cytomegalovirus exposure and HLA in healthy donors. Study findings and constraints: In a later analysis, a missense DCLRE1C variant was linked to TCR beta V- and J-gene trimming.

Vbeta (60) and Jbeta (13) primers were used in the PCR. The data were produced by immunoSEQ multiplex PCR, yet TCRdb's version contains in-frame clones alone and is incomplete. The sample lists 150,000 to 200,000 clones; 82% were seen once. J lost 2 bases, V lost 2 bases, and 5 bases had no gene match. This CDR3 spans 16 amino acids. Germline CDR1 SGDLS, CDR2 YYNGEE. The sequence came from a man aged 40-50 years in good health and CMV-seronegative. The chain has TRBV9 and TRBJ2-5, with TRBD1 matching 11 bases. The sequencing input was PBMCs. The CDR3 loop reads CASSVRDRGYQETQYF. As DNA, the CDR3 is TGTGCCAGCAGCGTCCGGGACAGGGGGTATCAAGAGACCCAGTACTTC. Full variable domain (missing parts from reference TRBV9 and TRBJ2-5): DSGVTQTPKHLITATGQRVTLRCSPRSGDLSVYWYQQSLDQGLQFLIQYYNGEERAKGNILERFSAQQFPDLHSELNLSSLELGDSALYFCASSVRDRGYQETQYFGPGTRLLVL.